The present T cell receptor (beta chain) was sequenced within a study of blood T cell repertoires in COVID-19. TCRdb's table, derived via immunoSEQ multiplex PCR, lists solely in-frame clones and lacks some. The sample has some 200,000 clones; less than 90% are singletons. The CDR3 has 15 amino acids. The V end lost 4 bases, the J end lost 4 bases, and 15 bases lay between the germline ends. CDR1 and CDR2 from the germline V gene are SGDLS and YYNGEE. The source material was PBMCs or T cells enriched from blood (not recorded which). The chain joins TRBV9 to TRBJ2-1, with TRBD2 as a possible D gene (7 bases). The sequence derives from a woman younger than 45 who had recovered from COVID-19. The CDR3 region is CASSPAGAGYNEQFF. CDR3 bases: TGTGCCAGCAGCCCCGCGGGGGCAGGTTACAATGAGCAGTTCTTC.